Below are 2 T cell receptor beta chains sequenced from a single sample in a study of cytomegalovirus exposure and HLA in healthy donors. This PCR relied on a set of 60 Vbeta primers and 13 Jbeta primers. The data were produced by immunoSEQ multiplex PCR, yet TCRdb's version contains in-frame clones alone and is incomplete. Of 150,000 to 200,000 clones in the sample, 75% to 80% were seen once. Sample: PBMCs. The receptors originated from a man aged 35 to 55 in good health and CMV-seropositive.

The rearrangement links TRBV4-1 to TRBJ1-2; 9 bases are a match to TRBD1. This CDR3 has 13 amino acids. With 6 bases clipped from V and 4 bases from J, the junction kept 3 bases outside the gene matches. Germline V gene data show CDR1 as MGHRA and CDR2 as YSYEKL. Here the CDR3 DNA reads TGCGCCAGCAGACAGACAGGGGGCTATGGCTACACCTTC. Encoded protein: CASRQTGGYGYTF.

A note on this clone: Other DNA variants within this sample encode the same CDR3. The V gene is TRBV28, the J gene TRBJ1-1; tentatively, D is TRBD1 (5 bases). V was cut by 1 base and J by 6 bases, with 18 bases left in between. From germline, CDR1 is MDHEN and CDR2 SYDVKM. The CDR3 totals 16 residues. The CDR3 DNA reads TGTGCCAGCAGTTTATCCCCTGGGGGGGTTAGTTCTGAAGCTTTCTTT. Translation gives CASSLSPGGVSSEAFF.